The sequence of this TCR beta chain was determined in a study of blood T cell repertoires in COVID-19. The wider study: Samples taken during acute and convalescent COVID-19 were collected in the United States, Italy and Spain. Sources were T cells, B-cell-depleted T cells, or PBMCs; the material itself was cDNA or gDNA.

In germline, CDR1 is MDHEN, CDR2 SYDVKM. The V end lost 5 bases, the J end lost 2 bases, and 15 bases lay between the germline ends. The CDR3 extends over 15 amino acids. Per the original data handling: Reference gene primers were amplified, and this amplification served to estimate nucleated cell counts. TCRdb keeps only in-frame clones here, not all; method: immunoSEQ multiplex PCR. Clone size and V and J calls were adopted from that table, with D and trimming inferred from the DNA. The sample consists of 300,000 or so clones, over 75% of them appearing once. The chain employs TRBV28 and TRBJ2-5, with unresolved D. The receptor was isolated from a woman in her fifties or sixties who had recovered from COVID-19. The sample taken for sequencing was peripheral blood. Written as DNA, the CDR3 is TGTGCCAGCAGTCTCCCGGGTAGGAGTCAAGAGACCCAGTACTTC. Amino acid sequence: CASSLPGRSQETQYF.